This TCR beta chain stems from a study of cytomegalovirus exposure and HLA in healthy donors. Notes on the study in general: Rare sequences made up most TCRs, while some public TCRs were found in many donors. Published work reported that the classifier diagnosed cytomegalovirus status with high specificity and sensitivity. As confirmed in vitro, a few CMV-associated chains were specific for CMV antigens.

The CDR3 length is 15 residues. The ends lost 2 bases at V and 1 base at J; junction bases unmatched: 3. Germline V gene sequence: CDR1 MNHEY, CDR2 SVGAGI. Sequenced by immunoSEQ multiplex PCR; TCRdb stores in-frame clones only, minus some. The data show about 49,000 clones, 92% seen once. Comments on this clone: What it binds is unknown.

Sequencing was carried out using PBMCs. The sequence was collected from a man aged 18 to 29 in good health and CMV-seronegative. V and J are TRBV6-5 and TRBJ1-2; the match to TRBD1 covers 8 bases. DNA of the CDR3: TGTGCCAGCAGTTACGGGACAGGCAGTAACTATGGCTACACCTTC. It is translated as CASSYGTGSNYGYTF.